These T cell receptor beta chains were read from a single sample in a study of T cell repertoires in cytomegalovirus infection. Their antigens remain unidentified. From the reads, TCRdb called clonotypes with MiXCR, one entry per CDR3 protein. The sample yields about half a million distinct CDR3 sequences, roughly a third seen once. The sample consisted of cultured PBMCs, taken from culture after CMV antigen stimulation. The receptors were gathered from a human donor in good health (CMV status not recorded). Some clones in this sample may be carry-over from other donors' samples. The CDR3 runs from the conserved cysteine through the conserved F or W. The order of the fields is J gene, V gene, clone size, D gene, CDR3 DNA, CDR3 protein. The D gene is left open where the match is weak. For some rows the clone size is stated as once, few or many, or as a class when expanded; others skip it.

j_call: TRBJ2-3; v_call: TRBV7-2; clone_size: many; d_call: TRBD2; cdr3_nt: TGTGCCAGCAGCTACCTAGCGGGAAGCACAGATACGCAGTATTTT; cdr3_aa: CASSYLAGSTDTQYF
j_call: TRBJ2-2; v_call: TRBV2; clone_size: few; d_call: .; cdr3_nt: TGTGCCAGCAGTGAGGTTGGAGGGAACACCGGGGAGCTGTTTTTT; cdr3_aa: CASSEVGGNTGELFF
j_call: TRBJ1-4; v_call: TRBV28; clone_size: few; d_call: .; cdr3_nt: TGTGCCAGCAGCGTTCCAGGGGTTGAGGAAAAACTGTTTTTT; cdr3_aa: CASSVPGVEEKLFF
j_call: TRBJ2-1; v_call: TRBV6-6; clone_size: .; d_call: TRBD2; cdr3_nt: TGTGCCAGCATTGGCGGGAGTAAACATGAGCAGTTCTTC; cdr3_aa: CASIGGSKHEQFF
j_call: TRBJ2-1; v_call: TRBV2; clone_size: .; d_call: .; cdr3_nt: TGTGCCAGCAGTGAGGACAGACAAGTTTACAATGAGCAGTTCTTC; cdr3_aa: CASSEDRQVYNEQFF
j_call: TRBJ1-5; v_call: TRBV7-6; clone_size: few; d_call: TRBD1; cdr3_nt: TGTGCCAGCAGCCGCTGGGAGGGACAGTCTCAGCCCCAGCATTTT; cdr3_aa: CASSRWEGQSQPQHF
j_call: TRBJ1-5; v_call: TRBV20-1; clone_size: .; d_call: .; cdr3_nt: TGCAGTGCTAATCTCCTGGGGAATCGGGAGCAGCCCCAGCATTTT; cdr3_aa: CSANLLGNREQPQHF
j_call: TRBJ2-7; v_call: TRBV11-2; clone_size: many; d_call: TRBD2; cdr3_nt: TGTGCCAGCAGGACGGCTAGCGGGAGTCTGTACGAGCAGTACTTC; cdr3_aa: CASRTASGSLYEQYF
j_call: TRBJ1-2; v_call: TRBV6-2/TRBV6-3; clone_size: .; d_call: TRBD1; cdr3_nt: TGTGCCAGCAGTAGAAGTGCAAAACAGGGGATAAGAGGCTACACCTTC; cdr3_aa: CASSRSAKQGIRGYTF
j_call: TRBJ1-5; v_call: TRBV12-3/TRBV12-4; clone_size: .; d_call: TRBD1; cdr3_nt: TGTGCCAGCAGTCGCGACAGGGGTACAGAACAGCCCCAGCATTTT; cdr3_aa: CASSRDRGTEQPQHF
j_call: TRBJ2-2; v_call: TRBV29-1; clone_size: .; d_call: .; cdr3_nt: TGCAGCGTTGCAGCCCTCGTCGGAGCCGGGGAGCTGTTTTTT; cdr3_aa: CSVAALVGAGELFF
j_call: TRBJ2-5; v_call: TRBV7-3; clone_size: few; d_call: .; cdr3_nt: TGTGCCAGCAGCAAAGGGACGGAAGAGACCCAGTACTTC; cdr3_aa: CASSKGTEETQYF
j_call: TRBJ2-7; v_call: TRBV5-3; clone_size: few; d_call: .; cdr3_nt: TGTGCCAGCAGCCCCGGCGGGGGCGCTAGATACTACGAGCAGTACTTC; cdr3_aa: CASSPGGGARYYEQYF
j_call: TRBJ2-7; v_call: TRBV7-2; clone_size: few; d_call: .; cdr3_nt: TGTGCCAGCAGCTACCTACGGGGACTTATCTACGAGCAGTACTTC; cdr3_aa: CASSYLRGLIYEQYF
j_call: TRBJ1-2; v_call: TRBV13; clone_size: .; d_call: .; cdr3_nt: TGTGCCAGCAGCCCAAAAACGCCAGTTAACTATGGCTACACCTTC; cdr3_aa: CASSPKTPVNYGYTF
j_call: TRBJ2-2; v_call: TRBV7-2; clone_size: .; d_call: .; cdr3_nt: TGTGCCAGCAGCTTCACAGGCTCCGGGGAGCTGTTTTTT; cdr3_aa: CASSFTGSGELFF
j_call: TRBJ2-5; v_call: TRBV11-2; clone_size: .; d_call: TRBD2; cdr3_nt: TGTGCCAGCAGCTTAGATGCAGCGGGGGGAGCGAGGAAGACCCAGTACTTC; cdr3_aa: CASSLDAAGGARKTQYF
j_call: TRBJ1-2; v_call: TRBV4-1; clone_size: .; d_call: .; cdr3_nt: TGCGCCAGCAGCCAGCAAGGGATAGGGCTCTACACCTTC; cdr3_aa: CASSQQGIGLYTF
j_call: TRBJ1-2; v_call: TRBV7-2; clone_size: few; d_call: .; cdr3_nt: TGTGCCAGCAGCTTAGGGGAATGGAGGGCCAAGATCTTC; cdr3_aa: CASSLGEWRAKIF
j_call: TRBJ1-5; v_call: TRBV4-1; clone_size: few; d_call: TRBD1; cdr3_nt: TGCGCCAGCAGCCCTTACAGGGGTCGCCAGCCCCAGCATTTT; cdr3_aa: CASSPYRGRQPQHF
j_call: TRBJ2-1; v_call: TRBV6-4; clone_size: few; d_call: TRBD2; cdr3_nt: TGTGCCAGCAGTGACAGAAGACTAGCGGTTGAGCAGTTCTTC; cdr3_aa: CASSDRRLAVEQFF
j_call: TRBJ2-5; v_call: TRBV5-6; clone_size: .; d_call: .; cdr3_nt: TGTGCCAGCAGCTTGGAGGCAGGGGGGGACCAAGAGACCCAGTACTTC; cdr3_aa: CASSLEAGGDQETQYF
j_call: TRBJ2-3; v_call: TRBV28; clone_size: few; d_call: TRBD1; cdr3_nt: TGTGCCAGCAGCGTAATGACGGGACAGGCGGCTACGCAGTATTTT; cdr3_aa: CASSVMTGQAATQYF
j_call: TRBJ2-7; v_call: TRBV27; clone_size: .; d_call: .; cdr3_nt: TGTGCCAGCTATTGGGACCTCTACGAGCAGTACTTC; cdr3_aa: CASYWDLYEQYF
j_call: TRBJ2-5; v_call: TRBV15; clone_size: .; d_call: .; cdr3_nt: TGTGCCACCAGCAGAGAGGAGGGAGGAAGAGAGACCCAGTACTTC; cdr3_aa: CATSREEGGRETQYF
j_call: TRBJ2-5; v_call: TRBV12-3/TRBV12-4; clone_size: few; d_call: TRBD2; cdr3_nt: TGTGCCAGCAGTTCCTTTTTAGCGGGGCAAGAGACCCAGTACTTC; cdr3_aa: CASSSFLAGQETQYF
j_call: TRBJ2-5; v_call: TRBV7-9; clone_size: .; d_call: .; cdr3_nt: TGTGCCAGCTCCCGGGACAACCAAGAGACCCAGTACTTC; cdr3_aa: CASSRDNQETQYF
j_call: TRBJ2-7; v_call: TRBV4-3; clone_size: .; d_call: TRBD1; cdr3_nt: TGCGCCAGCAGCCAAGATCTCTCCGGGACAGTCTCCTACGAGCAGTACTTC; cdr3_aa: CASSQDLSGTVSYEQYF
j_call: TRBJ2-7; v_call: TRBV4-1; clone_size: .; d_call: TRBD2; cdr3_nt: TGCGCCAGCAGCCAAAGGGGAGCGGGAAGGTACGAGCAGTACTTC; cdr3_aa: CASSQRGAGRYEQYF
j_call: TRBJ2-2; v_call: TRBV28; clone_size: .; d_call: .; cdr3_nt: TGTGCCAGCAGTTTAGGGAGGAGCGGTCCGAACACCGGGGAGCTGTTTTTT; cdr3_aa: CASSLGRSGPNTGELFF
j_call: TRBJ2-7; v_call: TRBV6-2/TRBV6-3; clone_size: few; d_call: .; cdr3_nt: TGTGCCAGCACGCCCGACAGGCCCTACGAGCAGTACTTC; cdr3_aa: CASTPDRPYEQYF
j_call: TRBJ2-6; v_call: TRBV24-1; clone_size: few; d_call: TRBD1; cdr3_nt: TGTGCCACCAGTGGGGTCGGTTTTCACCGGGACAGAGCTGACTCTGGGGCCAACGTCCTGACTTTC; cdr3_aa: CATSGVGFHRDRADSGANVLTF
j_call: TRBJ2-5; v_call: TRBV14; clone_size: many; d_call: .; cdr3_nt: TGTGCCAGCAGCCCCTACCTCCGTGAGGAGACCCAGTACTTC; cdr3_aa: CASSPYLREETQYF
j_call: TRBJ2-5; v_call: TRBV25-1; clone_size: .; d_call: TRBD1; cdr3_nt: TGTGCCAGCAGGGAGGAAAGACAGGGAGAGACCCAGTACTTC; cdr3_aa: CASREERQGETQYF
j_call: TRBJ2-7; v_call: TRBV12-3/TRBV12-4; clone_size: .; d_call: TRBD1; cdr3_nt: TGTGCCAGCAGTTCGACCCTGACAGGGGTTGGTAGCGGGCAGTACTTC; cdr3_aa: CASSSTLTGVGSGQYF
j_call: TRBJ2-5; v_call: TRBV5-1; clone_size: .; d_call: TRBD2; cdr3_nt: TGCGCCAGCAGCCCCGGAGGGACTAGCGGGTACTTCCAAGAGACCCAGTACTTC; cdr3_aa: CASSPGGTSGYFQETQYF
j_call: TRBJ1-6; v_call: TRBV11-2; clone_size: .; d_call: TRBD1; cdr3_nt: TGTGCCAGCAGCTTAGCCGGCAGGGGGAGCTCCTATAATTCACCCCTCCACTTT; cdr3_aa: CASSLAGRGSSYNSPLHF
j_call: TRBJ2-3; v_call: TRBV12-3/TRBV12-4; clone_size: few; d_call: .; cdr3_nt: TGTGCCAGCAGTTCCCGGGCTAGCAGTCTAGATACGCAGTATTTT; cdr3_aa: CASSSRASSLDTQYF
j_call: TRBJ2-5; v_call: TRBV6-1; clone_size: few; d_call: .; cdr3_nt: TGTGCCAGCAGCGCGACAGCAAAAGAGACCCAGTACTTC; cdr3_aa: CASSATAKETQYF
j_call: TRBJ2-7; v_call: TRBV12-3/TRBV12-4; clone_size: few; d_call: .; cdr3_nt: TGTGCCAGCAGTTTGTCGGGAGCGAACGAGCAGTACTTC; cdr3_aa: CASSLSGANEQYF
j_call: TRBJ1-1; v_call: TRBV7-2; clone_size: .; d_call: TRBD1; cdr3_nt: TGTGCCAGCAGCACTCGACAGGGAAAGGGCACTGAAGCTTTCTTT; cdr3_aa: CASSTRQGKGTEAFF
j_call: TRBJ2-1; v_call: TRBV6-1; clone_size: .; d_call: .; cdr3_nt: TGTGCCAGCAGTGGGAGACTACCCGGCTCCTACAATGAGCAGTTCTTC; cdr3_aa: CASSGRLPGSYNEQFF
j_call: TRBJ2-3; v_call: TRBV23-1; clone_size: .; d_call: TRBD2; cdr3_nt: TGCGCCAGCAGTCAAACCCGTCCCGGGGGGGTTCCAGCGGGAGGGCGGAAGACCACAGATACGCAGTATTTT; cdr3_aa: CASSQTRPGGVPAGGRKTTDTQYF
j_call: TRBJ1-3; v_call: TRBV10-3; clone_size: many; d_call: .; cdr3_nt: TGTGCCATCAGTTACAATTTCCCTGGAAACACCATATATTTT; cdr3_aa: CAISYNFPGNTIYF
j_call: TRBJ2-3; v_call: TRBV7-6; clone_size: .; d_call: TRBD1; cdr3_nt: TGTGCCAGCAGTAATACCGGGACAGGGACGACAGATACGCAGTATTTT; cdr3_aa: CASSNTGTGTTDTQYF
j_call: TRBJ2-7; v_call: TRBV6-8; clone_size: .; d_call: TRBD2; cdr3_nt: TGTGCCAGCAGTTATAGCGGGAACTCCTACAATGAGCAGTACTTC; cdr3_aa: CASSYSGNSYNEQYF
j_call: TRBJ2-7; v_call: TRBV6-5; clone_size: few; d_call: TRBD2; cdr3_nt: TGTGCCAGCAGACCCCAACTAGCGGTCTACGAGCAGTACTTC; cdr3_aa: CASRPQLAVYEQYF
j_call: TRBJ1-5; v_call: TRBV7-2; clone_size: few; d_call: TRBD1; cdr3_nt: TGTGCCAGCAGCGCAGACAGGGATCAGCCCCAGCATTTT; cdr3_aa: CASSADRDQPQHF
j_call: TRBJ1-5; v_call: TRBV10-3; clone_size: many; d_call: .; cdr3_nt: TGTGCCATGGCCGCGGGGGAGGATCAGCCCCAGCATTTT; cdr3_aa: CAMAAGEDQPQHF
j_call: TRBJ2-7; v_call: TRBV10-3; clone_size: .; d_call: .; cdr3_nt: TGTGCCATCAGTTCGGGGACTGCCGACGACGAGCAGTACTTC; cdr3_aa: CAISSGTADDEQYF